These 18 T cell receptor beta chains share one sample of origin, sequenced in a study of T cell changes during pregnancy in multiple sclerosis. Only in-frame clones appear in the TCRdb table, and some are missing; sequencing was by immunoSEQ multiplex PCR. The data hold about 83,000 clones, with roughly nine tenths observed a single time. The source material was PBMCs, sampled in the first trimester of pregnancy. Receptors were obtained from a female donor in good health, serving as a control in a pregnancy study. Some clones in this sample may be carry-over from other donors' samples.

The gene calls are TRBV11-3 and TRBJ1-1, with D perhaps TRBD1 (6 bases). Trimming shortened V by 5 bases and J by 6 bases, and 19 bases separated the two germline ends. Germline V gene data show CDR1 as SGHNT and CDR2 as YENEEA. CDR3 length equals 15 residues. In DNA, the CDR3 is TGTGCCAGCAGCACCAACAGGGAAGGCGGCGCTGAAGCTTTCTTT. It translates to CASSTNREGGAEAFF. The full variable domain, its missing parts supplied by reference TRBV11-3 and TRBJ1-1, is EAGVVQSPRYKIIEKKQPVAFWCNPISGHNTLYWYLQNLGQGPELLIRYENEEAVDDSQLPKDRFSAERLKGVDSTLKIQPAELGDSAVYLCASSTNREGGAEAFFGQGTRLTVV.

The chain has TRBV5-1 and TRBJ2-5, with D maybe TRBD2 (6 bases). The ends were cut back, 4 bases at V and 4 bases at J, with 17 bases in the middle. Germline CDR1 reads SGHRS; CDR2 reads YFSETQ. CDR3 length: 15 amino acids. Here the CDR3 DNA reads TGCGCCAGCAGCGCGGGATCAGCGGTCCGAGAGACCCAGTACTTC. It specifies CASSAGSAVRETQYF.

CDR3 sequence (DNA): TGTGCCAGCAGTTTACCCATTGGCAGAAGCAATCAGCCCCAGCATTTT. This gives the protein CASSLPIGRSNQPQHF. This chain uses TRBV28 with TRBJ1-5; D is unresolved. The CDR3 length is 16 residues. Germline-derived CDR1 and CDR2 are MDHEN and SYDVKM. V was pared by 2 bases and J by 1 base, with 12 bases between.

This chain uses TRBV7-2 with TRBJ2-1; 13 nucleotides match TRBD2. The CDR3 loop spans 17 amino acids. The germline V gene has CDR1 SGHTA and CDR2 FQGNSA. J lost 9 bases, V lost 0 bases, and 8 bases had no gene match. CDR3 DNA: TGTGCCAGCAGCTTAGCACGGACTAGCGGGAGAGTTGGTGAGCAGTTCTTC. Amino acids: CASSLARTSGRVGEQFF.

The chain recombines TRBV5-6 with TRBJ2-7, with 8 bases aligning to TRBD1. Germline-derived CDR1 and CDR2 are SGHDT and YYEEEE. V dropped 2 bases and J dropped 5; count of bases not matched to a gene: 6. The CDR3 spans 14 residues. The CDR3 sequence is CASSFWDRTHEQYF. The CDR3 DNA reads as TGTGCCAGCAGCTTCTGGGACAGGACACACGAGCAGTACTTC.

This sequence joins TRBV7-2 and TRBJ1-2, with 7 bases matching TRBD1. CDR1 and CDR2 from the germline V gene are SGHTA and FQGNSA. The CDR3 runs to 14 residues. J gave up 4 bases and V 1 base, and 3 bases lay outside the gene matches. The CDR3 sequence is CASSLESGGYGYTF. The CDR3 bases are TGTGCCAGCAGCTTAGAGTCAGGGGGCTATGGCTACACCTTC.

The chain combines TRBV7-9 with TRBJ1-1, with D perhaps TRBD1 (6 bases). Germline V gene sequence: CDR1 SEHNR, CDR2 FQNEAQ (reference sequence). V was shortened by 5 bases and J by 8 bases, with 15 bases between the two germline ends. This CDR3 is 13 amino acids long. The CDR3 spells CASSRLGGEEAFF. The CDR3 DNA follows: TGTGCCAGCAGCCGATTAGGGGGGGAGGAAGCTTTCTTT.

The gene calls are TRBV5-4 and TRBJ2-3; 7 positions match TRBD2. CDR1 SGHNT and CDR2 YYREEE come from the germline V gene (reference sequence). This CDR3 contains 17 residues. The V segment lost 3 bases and the J segment 0 bases; nucleotides outside the gene matches: 10. CDR3 sequence: CASSWAGGGVSTDTQYF. The CDR3 nucleotides read TGTGCCAGCAGCTGGGCTGGTGGGGGGGTTAGCACAGATACGCAGTATTTT.

Only one count was recorded for this clone. J is TRBJ1-2 and V is TRBV19; D unresolved. Looked up from germline, CDR1 is LNHDA and CDR2 is SQIVND (reference sequence). V dropped 4 bases and J dropped 5 bases, with 14 bases sitting between them. CDR3 length: 14 amino acids. In nucleotides, the CDR3 is TGTGCCAGTAGTAGGGCAGGAGGGCTATATGGCTACACCTTC. Encoded protein: CASSRAGGLYGYTF.

This CDR3 reads CASSPRLAGVYEQYF. In DNA form, the CDR3 reads TGTGCCAGCAGCCCGCGACTAGCGGGGGTATACGAGCAGTACTTC. This chain links TRBV5-8 with TRBJ2-7, with 12 bases matching TRBD2. The CDR3 runs 15 residues. V trimming: 4 bases; J trimming: 4 bases; junction bases outside the gene matches: 6. CDR1 and CDR2 from the germline V gene are SGHTS and YDEGEE.

This clone has more than one count but fewer than ten. The CDR3 sequence is CASTLRGSPLHF. As DNA, the CDR3 is TGTGCCAGCACCCTCCGGGGTTCACCCCTCCACTTT. The chain uses TRBV28 and TRBJ1-6, with D unresolved. Trimming took off 7 bases at V and 9 bases at J, with 10 bases between the two ends. The CDR3 covers 12 residues. In germline, CDR1 is MDHEN, CDR2 SYDVKM.

About this clone itself: This sample includes further DNA sequences coding for the same CDR3. This rearrangement joins TRBV6-7 to TRBJ1-5, with D perhaps TRBD1 (6 bases). TRBV6-7 is recorded as an ORF, its role being uncertain. There are 17 residues in the CDR3. V was shortened by 6 bases and J by 1 base, with 19 bases between the two germline ends. CDR3 loop: CASSPVKTGYSNQPQHF. The CDR3 region has the DNA TGTGCCAGCAGCCCCGTTAAAACAGGGTACAGCAATCAGCCCCAGCATTTT.

CDR3 sequence: CASSSLRDRGNYEQYF. The CDR3 nucleotides read TGTGCCAGCAGCTCCCTCCGGGACAGGGGCAACTACGAGCAGTACTTC. This sequence joins TRBV5-6 and TRBJ2-7, with 10 bases identical to TRBD1. Germline values: CDR1 SGHDT, CDR2 YYEEEE. Trimming at V came to 3 bases and at J to 3 bases, leaving 9 bases not matched to a gene. The CDR3 has 16 amino acids. The complete variable domain, with remaining parts taken from reference TRBV5-6 and TRBJ2-7, reads DAGVTQSPTHLIKTRGQQVTLRCSPKSGHDTVSWYQQALGQGPQFIFQYYEEEERQRGNFPDRFSGHQFPNYSSELNVNALLLGDSALYLCASSSLRDRGNYEQYFGPGTRLTVT.

The CDR3 loop reads CASSSHLRTDANTGELFF. CDR3 DNA: TGTGCCAGCAGCTCCCACCTCCGGACAGACGCGAACACCGGGGAGCTGTTTTTT. The V call is TRBV11-3, the J call TRBJ2-2, with a possible D match to TRBD1 (6 bases). V was pared by 4 bases and J by 0 bases, with 18 bases between. The CDR3 loop spans 18 amino acids. Per the germline V gene, CDR1 is SGHNT and CDR2 is YENEEA. Variable domain in full (rest from reference TRBV11-3 and TRBJ2-2): EAGVVQSPRYKIIEKKQPVAFWCNPISGHNTLYWYLQNLGQGPELLIRYENEEAVDDSQLPKDRFSAERLKGVDSTLKIQPAELGDSAVYLCASSSHLRTDANTGELFFGEGSRLTVL.

The rearrangement links TRBV28 to TRBJ1-5; D is undetermined. Germline-derived CDR1 and CDR2 are MDHEN and SYDVKM. CDR3 size: 16 residues. Deletions cut 3 bases from V and 0 bases from J, with 12 bases between. CDR3 residues: CASSLVSGYSNQPQHF. CDR3 DNA: TGTGCCAGCAGTTTGGTGAGCGGTTATAGCAATCAGCCCCAGCATTTT.

This chain joins TRBV28 and TRBJ2-5, with D perhaps matching TRBD2 (5 bases). Deletions cut 6 bases from V and 5 bases from J, with 16 bases between. CDR3 length: 14 amino acids. Germline V CDR1 and CDR2: MDHEN, SYDVKM. The CDR3 nucleotides read TGTGCCAGCAGCTCGTCGGGGAAATCGGAGACCCAGTACTTC. Residues: CASSSSGKSETQYF.

CDR3: CASSMTGKGEQYF. The CDR3 DNA sequence: TGTGCCAGTAGTATGACAGGGAAGGGCGAGCAGTACTTC. The chain couples TRBV19 to TRBJ2-7; 7 bases line up with TRBD1. The CDR3 extends over 13 amino acids. Trimming at V came to 3 bases and at J to 6 bases, leaving 5 bases not matched to a gene. Per germline, CDR1 LNHDA and CDR2 SQIVND (reference sequence).

The chain has TRBV13 and TRBJ2-1; 8 positions agree with TRBD2. The CDR3 is made up of 13 amino acids. V shed 2 bases, J shed 9 bases, and the junction held 3 bases outside the gene matches. Germline V gives CDR1 PRHDT, CDR2 FYEKMQ (reference sequence). CDR3 nucleotide sequence: TGTGCCAGCAGCTTAAATCTAGCGGGTGAGCAGTTCTTC. Its translation is CASSLNLAGEQFF.